The rows below give T cell receptor beta chains drawn from one sample of a study of regulatory T cells in long-lasting Graves disease. TCRdb analysed the multiplex PCR reads with MiXCR anew, one entry per CDR3 protein. The table shows 700,000 or so distinct CDR3 sequences, with approximately 29% occurring only once. The starting material was peripheral blood mononuclear cells (PBMCs), obtained when the disease was refractory, from a patient treated with antithyroid drugs. Receptor source: a female donor with Graves disease. The CDR3 runs from the conserved cysteine through the conserved F or W. The D gene is left open where the match is weak. Rows may omit the clone size; those that give it use once, few, many or a size class.

>few|NA|TRBV6-1|TRBJ1-4
TGTGCCAGCAGTGCGGCGACCCGTAGTAGGACTAATGAAAAACTGTTTTTT
CASSAATRSRTNEKLFF
>few|TRBD1|TRBV12-3/TRBV12-4|TRBJ1-2
TGTGCCAGCAGTTTGGGACAGATTAACTATGGCTACACCTTC
CASSLGQINYGYTF
>NA|NA|TRBV19|TRBJ1-2
TGTGCCAGTAGTATAACCAGCAGGGCTGGCTACACCTTC
CASSITSRAGYTF
>NA|TRBD1|TRBV5-1|TRBJ2-2
TGCGCCAGCAGCCCCCGGGGAAGGACAGGGAACACCGGGGAGCTGTTTTTT
CASSPRGRTGNTGELFF
>many|TRBD1|TRBV6-1|TRBJ2-5
TGTGCCAGCAAAGACAGGGGGCGGGTGGAGACCCAGTACTTC
CASKDRGRVETQYF
>NA|NA|TRBV25-1|TRBJ1-2
TGTGCCAGCAGTGACCCCAGCGGGGGCATCTATGGCTACACCTTC
CASSDPSGGIYGYTF
>few|NA|TRBV24-1|TRBJ1-5
TGTGCCACCAGTTGGTCAGGGTCCAATCAGCCCCAGCATTTT
CATSWSGSNQPQHF
>many|NA|TRBV5-1|TRBJ1-2
TGCGCCAGCAGCTTGGAGGGGCTCGATGGCTACACCTTC
CASSLEGLDGYTF
>few|TRBD1|TRBV9|TRBJ1-1
TGTGCCAGCAGCGCAATTGGACAGGGGGCTGAAGCTTTCTTT
CASSAIGQGAEAFF
>NA|NA|TRBV29-1|TRBJ1-5
TGCAGCGTTGAAGTGGTCGCCAATCAGCCCCAGCATTTT
CSVEVVANQPQHF
>few|NA|TRBV24-1|TRBJ1-5
TGTGCCACCAGTGATTTAAGCAATCAGCCCCAGCATTTT
CATSDLSNQPQHF
>NA|NA|TRBV6-5|TRBJ2-5
TGTGCCAGCAGTTACCCGGCAGGGCAAGAGACCCAGTACTTC
CASSYPAGQETQYF
>few|TRBD1|TRBV5-5|TRBJ1-5
TGTGCCAGCAGCTTAGAAAGGGGGCTAAATCAGCCCCAGCATTTT
CASSLERGLNQPQHF
>NA|TRBD2|TRBV6-2/TRBV6-3|TRBJ2-2
TGTGCCAGCAGTTACTTAGGACTAGGGGCCGGGGAGCTGTTTTTT
CASSYLGLGAGELFF
>NA|NA|TRBV27|TRBJ1-5
TGTGCCACGGCGCGGGGACGCGGTCAGCCCCAGCATTTT
CATARGRGQPQHF
>NA|TRBD1|TRBV30|TRBJ1-2
TGTGCCTGGAGGGGTTTAAGGGGGACAGGCCATGGCTACACCTTC
CAWRGLRGTGHGYTF
>NA|NA|TRBV29-1|TRBJ2-7
TGCAGCGTTGAAGACGGACAGTCCTACGAGCAGTACTTC
CSVEDGQSYEQYF
>few|TRBD1|TRBV5-1|TRBJ1-1
TGCGCCAGCAGCCCACAGGGGGCCGCTGAAGCTTTCTTT
CASSPQGAAEAFF
>many|TRBD1|TRBV28|TRBJ1-4
TGTGCCAGCAGTTCGACAGGGGGAACTGAAAAACTGTTTTTT
CASSSTGGTEKLFF
>NA|NA|TRBV14|TRBJ1-1
TGTGCCAGCAGTACCGCGGGATTTGGCACTGAAGCTTTCTTT
CASSTAGFGTEAFF
>few|TRBD1|TRBV11-2|TRBJ2-7
TGTGCCAGCAGCTTAGCTACAGGGGCTTCCTACGAGCAGTACTTC
CASSLATGASYEQYF
>few|TRBD1|TRBV20-1|TRBJ1-1
TGCAGTGCTAGAGATTTCCAGGGGGCAAGCACTGAAGCTTTCTTT
CSARDFQGASTEAFF
>once|NA|TRBV6-1|TRBJ2-7
TGTGCCAGCAGTGAAATTGCGGGAAGACATATCTACGAGCAGTACTTC
CASSEIAGRHIYEQYF
>NA|TRBD1|TRBV28|TRBJ1-5
TGTGCCAGCAGTTTATCGGGGACAGGGGTAGTTAGTCAGCCCCAGCATTTT
CASSLSGTGVVSQPQHF
>few|TRBD1|TRBV10-3|TRBJ1-1
TGTGCCATCAATGACAGGGGTAGGACTGAAGCTTTCTTT
CAINDRGRTEAFF
>many|NA|TRBV2|TRBJ1-1
TGTGCCAGCAGCTTACTGAAGAACACTGAAGCTTTCTTT
CASSLLKNTEAFF
>NA|TRBD1|TRBV9|TRBJ2-2
TGTGCCAGCAGCGGATGGGACAGCTCGGGAACCGGGGAGCTGTTTTTT
CASSGWDSSGTGELFF
>NA|NA|TRBV6-2/TRBV6-3|TRBJ2-7
TGTGCCAGCAGCGCGGTCGGGACATTTTCATCCGAGCAGTACTTC
CASSAVGTFSSEQYF